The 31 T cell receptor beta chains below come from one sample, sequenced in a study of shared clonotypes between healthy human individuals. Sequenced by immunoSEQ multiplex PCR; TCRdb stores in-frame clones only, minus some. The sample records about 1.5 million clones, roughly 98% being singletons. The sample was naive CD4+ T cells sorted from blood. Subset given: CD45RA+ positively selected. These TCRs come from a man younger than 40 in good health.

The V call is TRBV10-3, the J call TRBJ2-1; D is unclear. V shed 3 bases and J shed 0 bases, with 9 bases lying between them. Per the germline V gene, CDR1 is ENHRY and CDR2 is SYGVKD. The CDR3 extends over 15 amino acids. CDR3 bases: TGTGCCATCAGTGATAGCATGAGCTCCTACAATGAGCAGTTCTTC. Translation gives CAISDSMSSYNEQFF.

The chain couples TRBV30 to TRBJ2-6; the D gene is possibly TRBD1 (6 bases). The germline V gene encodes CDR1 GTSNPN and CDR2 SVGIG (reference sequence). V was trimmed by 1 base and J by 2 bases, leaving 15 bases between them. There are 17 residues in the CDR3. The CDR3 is CAWSGVNRVAGANVLTF. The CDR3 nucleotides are TGTGCCTGGAGTGGGGTAAACAGGGTAGCTGGGGCCAACGTCCTGACTTTC.

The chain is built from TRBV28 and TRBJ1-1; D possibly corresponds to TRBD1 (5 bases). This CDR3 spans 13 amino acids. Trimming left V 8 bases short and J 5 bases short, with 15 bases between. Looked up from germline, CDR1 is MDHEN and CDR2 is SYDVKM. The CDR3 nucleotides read TGTGCCAGCTGCGGGACCCCGGGGACTGAAGCTTTCTTT. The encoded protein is CASCGTPGTEAFF. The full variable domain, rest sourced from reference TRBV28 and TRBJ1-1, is DVKVTQSSRYLVKRTGEKVFLECVQDMDHENMFWYRQDPGLGLRLIYFSYDVKMKEKGDIPEGYSVSREKKERFSLILESASTNQTSMYLCASCGTPGTEAFFGQGTRLTVV.

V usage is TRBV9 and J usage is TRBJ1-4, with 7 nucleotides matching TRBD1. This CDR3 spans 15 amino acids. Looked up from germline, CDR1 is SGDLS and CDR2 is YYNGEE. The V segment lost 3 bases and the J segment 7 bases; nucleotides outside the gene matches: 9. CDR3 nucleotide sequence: TGTGCCAGCAGCGCGGAGACAGGGAGGAGTGAAAAACTGTTTTTT. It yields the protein CASSAETGRSEKLFF. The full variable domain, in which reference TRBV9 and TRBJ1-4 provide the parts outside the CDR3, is DSGVTQTPKHLITATGQRVTLRCSPRSGDLSVYWYQQSLDQGLQFLIQYYNGEERAKGNILERFSAQQFPDLHSELNLSSLELGDSALYFCASSAETGRSEKLFFGSGTQLSVL.

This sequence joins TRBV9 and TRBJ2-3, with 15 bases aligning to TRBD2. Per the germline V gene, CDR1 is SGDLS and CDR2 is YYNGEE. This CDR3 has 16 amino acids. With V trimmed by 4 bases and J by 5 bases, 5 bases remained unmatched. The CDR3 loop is CASSTGLAGGEDTQYF. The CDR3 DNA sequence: TGTGCCAGCAGCACCGGACTAGCGGGAGGGGAAGATACGCAGTATTTT.

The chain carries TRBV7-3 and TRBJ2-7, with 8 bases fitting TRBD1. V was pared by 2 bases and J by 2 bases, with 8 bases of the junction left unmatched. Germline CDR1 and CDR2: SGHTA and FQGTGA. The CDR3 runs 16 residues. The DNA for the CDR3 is TGTGCCAGCAGCTTACAGGGACAGGTGGGGCCCTACGAGCAGTACTTC. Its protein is CASSLQGQVGPYEQYF.

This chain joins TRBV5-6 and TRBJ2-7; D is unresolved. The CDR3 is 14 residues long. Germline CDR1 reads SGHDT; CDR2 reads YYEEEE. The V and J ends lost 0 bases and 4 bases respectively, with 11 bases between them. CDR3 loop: CASSLVGREYEQYF. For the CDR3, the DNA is TGTGCCAGCAGCTTGGTTGGAAGGGAATACGAGCAGTACTTC.

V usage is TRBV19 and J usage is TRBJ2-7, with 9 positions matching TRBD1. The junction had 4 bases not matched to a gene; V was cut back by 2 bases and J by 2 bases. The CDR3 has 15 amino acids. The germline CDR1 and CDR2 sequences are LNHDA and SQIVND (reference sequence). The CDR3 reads CASSIKGDRAYEQYF. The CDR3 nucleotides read TGTGCCAGTAGTATAAAGGGGGACAGGGCCTACGAGCAGTACTTC.

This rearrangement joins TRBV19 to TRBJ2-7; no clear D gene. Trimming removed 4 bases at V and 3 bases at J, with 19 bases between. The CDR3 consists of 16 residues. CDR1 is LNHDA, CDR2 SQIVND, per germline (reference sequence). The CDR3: CASSNHSGRGVYEQYF. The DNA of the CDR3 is TGTGCCAGTAGTAACCACTCGGGCAGAGGCGTCTACGAGCAGTACTTC. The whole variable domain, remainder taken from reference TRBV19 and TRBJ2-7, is DGGITQSPKYLFRKEGQNVTLSCEQNLNHDAMYWYRQDPGQGLRLIYYSQIVNDFQKGDIAEGYSVSREKKESFPLTVTSAQKNPTAFYLCASSNHSGRGVYEQYFGPGTRLTVT.

CDR3 loop: CASLSRTDNEQFF. The CDR3 coding sequence is TGTGCCAGCTTAAGTCGGACGGACAATGAGCAGTTCTTC. The chain couples TRBV2 to TRBJ2-1; D is unclear. With 8 bases removed from V and 5 bases from J, the gap between germline ends came to 13 bases. The germline V gene has CDR1 SNHLY and CDR2 FYNNEI. There are 13 residues in the CDR3.

DNA of the CDR3: TGTGCCAGCGGGGGGGGCGAAATAGGAGCGGAGACCCAGTACTTC. The encoded protein is CASGGGEIGAETQYF. The chain employs TRBV27 and TRBJ2-5; D perhaps matches TRBD2 (7 bases). Germline loops: CDR1 MNHEY, CDR2 SMNVEV (reference sequence). This CDR3 has 15 amino acids. Between the trimmed V and J ends, which lost 8 bases and 5 bases, there was a span of 21 bases.

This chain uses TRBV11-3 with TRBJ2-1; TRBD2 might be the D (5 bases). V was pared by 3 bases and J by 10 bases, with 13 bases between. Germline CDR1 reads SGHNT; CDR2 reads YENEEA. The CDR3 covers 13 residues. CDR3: CASSFGPDYEQFF. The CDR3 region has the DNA TGTGCCAGCAGCTTCGGGCCTGACTACGAGCAGTTCTTC.

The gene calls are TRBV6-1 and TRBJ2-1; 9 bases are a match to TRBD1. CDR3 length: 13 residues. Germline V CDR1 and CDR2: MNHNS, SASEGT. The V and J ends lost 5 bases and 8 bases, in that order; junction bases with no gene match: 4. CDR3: CASSIDRGDEQFF. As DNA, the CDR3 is TGTGCCAGCAGTATCGACAGGGGGGATGAGCAGTTCTTC.

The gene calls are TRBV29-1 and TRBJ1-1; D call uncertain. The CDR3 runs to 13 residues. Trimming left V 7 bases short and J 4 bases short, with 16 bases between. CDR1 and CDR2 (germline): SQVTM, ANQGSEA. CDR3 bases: TGCAGCGGAATGAGGGATTTCGGCACTGAAGCTTTCTTT. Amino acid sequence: CSGMRDFGTEAFF.

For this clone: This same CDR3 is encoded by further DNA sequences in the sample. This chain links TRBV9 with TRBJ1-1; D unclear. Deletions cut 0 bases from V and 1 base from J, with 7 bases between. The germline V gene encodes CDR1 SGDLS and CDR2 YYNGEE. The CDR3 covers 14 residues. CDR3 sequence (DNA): TGTGCCAGCAGCGTAGGAAGGACGAACACTGAAGCTTTCTTT. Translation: CASSVGRTNTEAFF.

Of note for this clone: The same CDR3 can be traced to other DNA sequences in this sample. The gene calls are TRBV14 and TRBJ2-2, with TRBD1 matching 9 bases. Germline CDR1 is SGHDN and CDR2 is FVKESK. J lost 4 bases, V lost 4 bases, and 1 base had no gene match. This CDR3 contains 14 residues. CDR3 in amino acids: CASSLGQGTGELFF. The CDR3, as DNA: TGTGCCAGCAGCCTGGGACAGGGCACCGGGGAGCTGTTTTTT.

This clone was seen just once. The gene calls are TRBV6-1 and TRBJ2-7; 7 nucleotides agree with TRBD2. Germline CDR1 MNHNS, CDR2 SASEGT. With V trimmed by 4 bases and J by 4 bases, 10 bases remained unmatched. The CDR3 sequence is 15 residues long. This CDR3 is CASSAPSGAGYEQYF. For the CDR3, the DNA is TGTGCCAGCAGTGCCCCCTCGGGAGCGGGGTACGAGCAGTACTTC.

CDR3 protein: CASSLGGRTSGGTQYF. Written as DNA, the CDR3 is TGTGCCAGCAGCTTGGGCGGGAGGACATCCGGGGGGACCCAGTACTTC. The chain has TRBV7-2 and TRBJ2-5; 8 bases are shared with TRBD2. The germline V gene has CDR1 SGHTA and CDR2 FQGNSA. The CDR3 runs to 16 residues. After removal of 3 bases from V and 7 bases from J, the junction contained 13 bases not matched to a gene.

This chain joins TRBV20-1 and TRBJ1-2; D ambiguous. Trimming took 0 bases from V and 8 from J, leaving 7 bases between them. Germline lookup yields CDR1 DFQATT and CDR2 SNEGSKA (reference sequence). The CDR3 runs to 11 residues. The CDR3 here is CSAREGTGYTF. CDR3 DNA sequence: TGCAGTGCTAGAGAGGGCACGGGCTACACCTTC.

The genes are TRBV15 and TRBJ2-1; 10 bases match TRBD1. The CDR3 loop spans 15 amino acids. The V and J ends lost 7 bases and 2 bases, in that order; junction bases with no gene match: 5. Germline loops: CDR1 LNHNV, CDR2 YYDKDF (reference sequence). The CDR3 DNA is TGTGCCACCAAGGCAGGGACAGGGGCCTACAATGAGCAGTTCTTC. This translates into CATKAGTGAYNEQFF.

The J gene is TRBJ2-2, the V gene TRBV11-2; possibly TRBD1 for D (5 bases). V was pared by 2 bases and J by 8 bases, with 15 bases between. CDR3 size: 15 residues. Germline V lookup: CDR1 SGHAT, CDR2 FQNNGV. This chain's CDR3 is CASSLRPGLTGELFF. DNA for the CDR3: TGTGCCAGCAGCTTACGTCCAGGGTTGACTGGGGAGCTGTTTTTT.

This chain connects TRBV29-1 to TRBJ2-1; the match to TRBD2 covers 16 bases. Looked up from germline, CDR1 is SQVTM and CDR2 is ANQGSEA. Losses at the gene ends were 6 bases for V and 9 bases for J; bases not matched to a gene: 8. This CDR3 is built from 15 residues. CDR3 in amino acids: CSVPGLAGGPGEQFF. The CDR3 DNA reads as TGCAGCGTACCGGGACTAGCGGGAGGGCCGGGTGAGCAGTTCTTC.

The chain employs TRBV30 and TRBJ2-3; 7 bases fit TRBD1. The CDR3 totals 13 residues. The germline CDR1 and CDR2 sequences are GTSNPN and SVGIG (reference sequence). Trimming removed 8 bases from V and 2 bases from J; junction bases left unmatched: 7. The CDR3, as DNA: TGTGCCGGTCGACAGGGATACACAGATACGCAGTATTTT. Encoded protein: CAGRQGYTDTQYF.

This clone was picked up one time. The DNA of the CDR3 is TGTGCCAGCAGACAAACTAGCGGGGAGATATATACCGGGGAGCTGTTTTTT. Amino acids: CASRQTSGEIYTGELFF. This chain uses TRBV2 with TRBJ2-2, with 10 bases lining up with TRBD2. Germline V gene sequence: CDR1 SNHLY, CDR2 FYNNEI. The V and J ends lost 6 bases and 5 bases, in that order; junction bases with no gene match: 12. CDR3 length: 17 residues. Full variable domain (rest looked up from reference TRBV2 and TRBJ2-2): EPEVTQTPSHQVTQMGQEVILRCVPISNHLYFYWYRQILGQKVEFLVSFYNNEISEKSEIFDDQFSVERPDGSNFTLKIRSTKLEDSAMYFCASRQTSGEIYTGELFFGEGSRLTVL.

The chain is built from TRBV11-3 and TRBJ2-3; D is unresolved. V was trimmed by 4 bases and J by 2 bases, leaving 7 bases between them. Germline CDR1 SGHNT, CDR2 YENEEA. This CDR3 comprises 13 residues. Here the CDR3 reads CASSSGDTDTQYF. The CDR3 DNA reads TGTGCCAGCAGCTCAGGTGACACAGATACGCAGTATTTT.

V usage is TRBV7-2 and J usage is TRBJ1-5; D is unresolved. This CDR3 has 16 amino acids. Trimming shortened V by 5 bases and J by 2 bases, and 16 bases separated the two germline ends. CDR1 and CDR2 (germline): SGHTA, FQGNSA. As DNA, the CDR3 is TGTGCCAGCAGCCCACAGACGGGCGTGGGCAATCAGCCCCAGCATTTT. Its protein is CASSPQTGVGNQPQHF. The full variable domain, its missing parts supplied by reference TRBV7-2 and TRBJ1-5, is GAGVSQSPSNKVTEKGKDVELRCDPISGHTALYWYRQSLGQGLEFLIYFQGNSAPDKSGLPSDRFSAERTGGSVSTLTIQRTQQEDSAVYLCASSPQTGVGNQPQHFGDGTRLSIL.

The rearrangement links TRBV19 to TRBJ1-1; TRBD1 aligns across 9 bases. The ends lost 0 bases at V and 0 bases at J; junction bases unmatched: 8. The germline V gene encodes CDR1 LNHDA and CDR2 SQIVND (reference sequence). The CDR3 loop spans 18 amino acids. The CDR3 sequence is CASSIDLDRGWMNTEAFF. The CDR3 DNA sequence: TGTGCCAGTAGTATAGATCTGGACAGGGGTTGGATGAACACTGAAGCTTTCTTT. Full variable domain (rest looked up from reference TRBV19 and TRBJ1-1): DGGITQSPKYLFRKEGQNVTLSCEQNLNHDAMYWYRQDPGQGLRLIYYSQIVNDFQKGDIAEGYSVSREKKESFPLTVTSAQKNPTAFYLCASSIDLDRGWMNTEAFFGQGTRLTVV.

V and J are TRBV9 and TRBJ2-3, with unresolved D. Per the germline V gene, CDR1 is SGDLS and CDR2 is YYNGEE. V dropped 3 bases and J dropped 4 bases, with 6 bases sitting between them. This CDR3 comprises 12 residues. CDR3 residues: CASSGGSDTQYF. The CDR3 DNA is TGTGCCAGCAGCGGCGGTTCAGATACGCAGTATTTT.

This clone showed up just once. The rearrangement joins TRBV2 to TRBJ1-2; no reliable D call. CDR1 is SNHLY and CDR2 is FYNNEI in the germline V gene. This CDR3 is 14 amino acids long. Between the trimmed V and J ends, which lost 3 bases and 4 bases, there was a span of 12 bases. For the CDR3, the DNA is TGTGCCAGCAGTGAGGGTGGCCAGCTCTATGGCTACACCTTC. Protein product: CASSEGGQLYGYTF.

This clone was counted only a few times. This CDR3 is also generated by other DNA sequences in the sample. The CDR3 region is CASSLEGSGELFF. CDR3 in DNA: TGCGCCAGCAGCTTGGAGGGGTCCGGGGAGCTGTTTTTT. V and J are TRBV5-1 and TRBJ2-2; perhaps TRBD1 as D (5 bases). V lost 0 bases and J lost 6, with 6 bases in between. Germline assignment: CDR1 SGHRS and CDR2 YFSETQ. CDR3 length: 13 amino acids.

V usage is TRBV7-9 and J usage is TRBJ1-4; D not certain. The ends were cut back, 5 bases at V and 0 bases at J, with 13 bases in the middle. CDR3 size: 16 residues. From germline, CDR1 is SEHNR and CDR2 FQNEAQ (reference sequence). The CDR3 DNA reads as TGTGCCAGCAGCCCCATGGGTTATGCAACTAATGAAAAACTGTTTTTT. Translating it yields CASSPMGYATNEKLFF.